This TCR beta chain was captured in a study of blood T cell repertoires in COVID-19. TCRdb's copy holds only in-frame clones and misses some; the assay was immunoSEQ multiplex PCR. The sample lists 230,000 or so clones; almost 90% were seen once. The CDR3 has 15 residues. V was pared by 4 bases and J by 4 bases, with 16 bases between. Germline lookup yields CDR1 SGHTA and CDR2 FQGNSA. The chain recombines TRBV7-2 with TRBJ1-2; D possibly corresponds to TRBD1 (6 bases). Specimen: peripheral blood. The receptor was isolated from a woman aged 55-70 years with COVID-19, enrolled during active disease. As DNA, the CDR3 is TGTGCCAGCAGCTACCCCACGGGGACATTCTATGGCTACACCTTC. Translation: CASSYPTGTFYGYTF. The full variable domain, with the rest looked up from reference TRBV7-2 and TRBJ1-2, is GAGVSQSPSNKVTEKGKDVELRCDPISGHTALYWYRQSLGQGLEFLIYFQGNSAPDKSGLPSDRFSAERTGGSVSTLTIQRTQQEDSAVYLCASSYPTGTFYGYTFGSGTRLTVV.